Listed here are 30 T cell receptor beta chains from one sample, sequenced in a study of beta chain features in type 1 diabetes. Reverse transcription of all isolated RNA meant that expressed TCRB transcripts were sequenced. Measured with immunoSEQ multiplex PCR; TCRdb has only the in-frame clones, and not every one. The profile covers 200,000 to 250,000 clones, with more than 65% appearing a single time and roughly 0.048% taken by the ten largest. Source material: naive CD4+ T cells from blood. The receptors come from a man aged 30-40 years in good health.

This clone was seen a few times. The chain links TRBV4-3 to TRBJ2-7; TRBD2 matches 13 bases. In germline, CDR1 is LGHNA, CDR2 YSLEER. CDR3 length equals 16 residues. Trimming at V came to 0 bases and at J to 4 bases, leaving 3 bases not matched to a gene. CDR3 DNA sequence: TGCGCCAGCAGCCAAGAACTAGCGGGAGGGGAATACGAGCAGTACTTC. This codes for CASSQELAGGEYEQYF.

This clone was counted a single time. The gene calls are TRBV28 and TRBJ2-2; weak D call: TRBD1 (5 bases). V was cut by 6 bases and J by 3 bases, with 17 bases left in between. This CDR3 contains 16 residues. Per germline, CDR1 MDHEN and CDR2 SYDVKM. The CDR3 region has the DNA TGTGCCAGCAGGCCGCCCAGGGCTGGAGACACCGGGGAGCTGTTTTTT. This codes for CASRPPRAGDTGELFF.

This clone appeared a single time. Distinct nucleotide sequences in the sample also encode this CDR3. The chain is built from TRBV30 and TRBJ2-3, with 10 positions matching TRBD2. The length of the CDR3 is 15 residues. In germline, CDR1 is GTSNPN, CDR2 SVGIG (reference sequence). Trimming cost V 2 bases and J 1 base; bases outside gene matches: 3. Here the CDR3 reads CAWSLGLAGTDTQYF. CDR3 sequence (DNA): TGTGCCTGGAGTCTCGGACTAGCGGGCACAGATACGCAGTATTTT.

This clone was detected a few times. V is TRBV30 and J is TRBJ2-1, with TRBD2 as a possible D gene (6 bases). The CDR3 loop spans 14 amino acids. V lost 2 bases, J lost 6 bases, and 14 bases lay in between. Germline V gene lookup returns CDR1 GTSNPN and CDR2 SVGIG (reference sequence). CDR3 in amino acids: CAWSLAGRINEQFF. CDR3 nucleotide sequence: TGTGCCTGGAGTTTGGCGGGGAGGATCAATGAGCAGTTCTTC. The whole variable domain, filled in from reference TRBV30 and TRBJ2-1, reads SQTIHQWPATLVQPVGSPLSLECTVEGTSNPNLYWYRQAAGRGLQLLFYSVGIGQISSEVPQNLSASRPQDRQFILSSKKLLLSDSGFYLCAWSLAGRINEQFFGPGTRLTVL.

Details on this clone: Mismatch with germline at one junction end may stem from a read error. This rearrangement joins TRBV20-1 to TRBJ2-6; a possible D gene is TRBD1 (6 bases). The CDR3 spans 11 residues. Per the germline V gene, CDR1 is DFQATT and CDR2 is SNEGSKA (reference sequence). The CDR3 sequence: CSAHWVDSLVF. CDR3 DNA: TGCAGTGCCCATTGGGTGGACAGCCTGGTCTTC.

The rearrangement uses TRBV11-2 and TRBJ1-5; D remains unclear. With 3 bases removed from V and 6 bases from J, the gap between germline ends came to 18 bases. This CDR3 region has 16 residues. Germline values: CDR1 SGHAT, CDR2 FQNNGV. The CDR3 DNA follows: TGTGCCAGCAGCTTCCGTAGCAATGGGAGAAGTCAGCCCCAGCATTTT. Translating it yields CASSFRSNGRSQPQHF.

The chain recombines TRBV7-9 with TRBJ2-3; D ambiguous. CDR3 size: 11 residues. Germline values: CDR1 SEHNR, CDR2 FQNEAQ (reference sequence). Deletions cut 5 bases from V and 8 bases from J, with 8 bases between. The CDR3 sequence: CASSRKTTQYF. For the CDR3, the DNA is TGTGCCAGCAGCCGCAAAACTACGCAGTATTTT.

This chain joins TRBV4-1 and TRBJ2-1, with a weak D call TRBD2 (6 bases). This CDR3 has 16 amino acids. Germline-derived CDR1 and CDR2 are MGHRA and YSYEKL. Trimming took 1 base from V and 4 from J, leaving 14 bases between them. The CDR3 DNA is TGCGCCAGCAGCCAAGGTATGGGGGACTTATACAATGAGCAGTTCTTC. Translating gives CASSQGMGDLYNEQFF.

The chain is built from TRBV19 and TRBJ2-5, with 7 bases lining up with TRBD1. After removal of 6 bases from V and 2 bases from J, the junction contained 0 bases not matched to a gene. The CDR3 has 12 amino acids. The germline V gene has CDR1 LNHDA and CDR2 SQIVND (reference sequence). CDR3 amino acids: CASRDRQETQYF. The CDR3 DNA is TGTGCCAGTAGGGACAGGCAAGAGACCCAGTACTTC.

Here the CDR3 DNA reads TGCAGCGTGACAGGGGGCTCTAAGGGGGCCCAGTACTTC. Its protein is CSVTGGSKGAQYF. The rearrangement uses TRBV29-1 and TRBJ2-5; 10 bases match TRBD1. Germline V CDR1 and CDR2: SQVTM, ANQGSEA. The CDR3 has 13 amino acids. Trimming took 6 bases from V and 9 from J; bases not matched to a gene: 10.

This clone was detected a few times. The rearrangement uses TRBV25-1 and TRBJ2-3; D remains ambiguous. Germline assignment: CDR1 MGHDK and CDR2 SYGVNS. The V end was cut by 1 base, the J end by 1 base, with 12 bases between. This CDR3 contains 16 residues. CDR3 DNA: TGTGCCAGCAGTGAATGGGTTAGTTTGGGCACAGATACGCAGTATTTT. Translated: CASSEWVSLGTDTQYF. Full variable domain (outside the CDR3, taken from reference TRBV25-1 and TRBJ2-3): EADIYQTPRYLVIGTGKKITLECSQTMGHDKMYWYQQDPGMELHLIHYSYGVNSTEKGDLSSESTVSRIRTEHFPLTLESARPSHTSQYLCASSEWVSLGTDTQYFGPGTRLTVL.

The rearrangement links TRBV7-2 to TRBJ2-5, with TRBD1 identical over 7 bases. Germline lookup yields CDR1 SGHTA and CDR2 FQGNSA. The CDR3 is 15 amino acids. V was pared by 1 base and J by 1 base, with 3 bases of the junction left unmatched. The CDR3 sequence: CASSLEWDSQETQYF. The CDR3 DNA reads TGTGCCAGCAGCTTAGAGTGGGACAGCCAAGAGACCCAGTACTTC.

The rearrangement uses TRBV30 and TRBJ1-2, with 9 positions matching TRBD1. Germline trimming cut 0 bases from V and 1 base from J; bases unmatched to any gene: 6. Germline CDR1 is GTSNPN and CDR2 is SVGIG (reference sequence). The CDR3 is 16 amino acids. Here the CDR3 reads CAWSVRRDRDNYGYTF. The CDR3 bases are TGTGCCTGGAGTGTACGAAGGGACAGGGATAACTATGGCTACACCTTC.

As regards this clone: Other nucleotide sequences from this sample produce the same CDR3. This rearrangement joins TRBV27 to TRBJ1-5, with D uncertain. With 3 bases removed from V and 0 bases from J, the gap between germline ends came to 6 bases. CDR1 and CDR2 (germline): MNHEY, SMNVEV (reference sequence). The CDR3 contains 14 residues. Here the CDR3 reads CASSFRDSNQPQHF. The CDR3 bases are TGTGCCAGCAGTTTTAGGGATAGCAATCAGCCCCAGCATTTT.

This clone was picked up a small number of times. The DNA of the CDR3 is TGTGCCAGCAGCACCTCCGCAGGCGGCGGATCCTACGAGCAGTACTTC. Its protein is CASSTSAGGGSYEQYF. The chain joins TRBV7-8 to TRBJ2-7; D remains ambiguous. The germline gives CDR1 SGHVS, CDR2 FQNEAQ. The ends were cut back, 5 bases at V and 1 base at J, with 18 bases in the middle. The CDR3 sequence is 16 residues long.

The rearrangement links TRBV9 to TRBJ2-1; D is perhaps TRBD2 (5 bases). V dropped 1 base and J dropped 12 bases, with 20 bases sitting between them. The germline V gene encodes CDR1 SGDLS and CDR2 YYNGEE. This CDR3 is built from 15 residues. The CDR3 spells CASSVQVLAQDPQFF. CDR3 nucleotide sequence: TGTGCCAGCAGCGTACAGGTCCTAGCCCAAGACCCGCAGTTCTTC.

This clone was counted a few times. This sequence joins TRBV29-1 and TRBJ2-5, with TRBD2 matching 12 bases. The junction had 3 bases not matched to a gene; V was cut back by 6 bases and J by 4 bases. The CDR3 is 13 amino acids. CDR1 and CDR2 from the germline V gene are SQVTM and ANQGSEA. The CDR3 is CSVGLAGRETQYF. The CDR3 coding sequence is TGCAGCGTAGGACTAGCGGGACGAGAGACCCAGTACTTC.

This clone was found once. The rearrangement joins TRBV11-2 to TRBJ2-1, with D perhaps assigned TRBD1 or TRBD2 (5 bases each). The germline V gene encodes CDR1 SGHAT and CDR2 FQNNGV. V lost 5 bases and J 9 bases, leaving 23 bases between the germline ends. The CDR3 extends over 16 amino acids. CDR3 bases: TGTGCCAGCAGCCCGATGAGGGGCCCCCTCTCGGGTGAGCAGTTCTTC. It codes for CASSPMRGPLSGEQFF.

The chain has TRBV29-1 and TRBJ2-3; 12 bases map to TRBD2. Looked up from germline, CDR1 is SQVTM and CDR2 is ANQGSEA. This CDR3 has 14 amino acids. The V gene end was trimmed by 8 bases and the J gene end by 4 bases; junction bases not matched to a gene: 7. CDR3: CSTYRLAGADTQYF. CDR3 DNA: TGCAGCACATACCGACTAGCGGGGGCAGATACGCAGTATTTT.

The V call is TRBV21-1, the J call TRBJ2-7. TRBV21-1 is assigned pseudogene status. This CDR3 region has 15 residues. The CDR3 region is CASSKSTAFYVEQYF. The CDR3 nucleotides read TGTGCCAGCAGCAAGAGTACAGCGTTTTATGTCGAGCAGTACTTC.

J is TRBJ1-2 and V is TRBV2; possible D gene TRBD1, 5 bases. The germline V gene has CDR1 SNHLY and CDR2 FYNNEI. The germline V and J ends were trimmed by 4 bases and 8 bases, with 14 bases remaining between them. There are 13 residues in the CDR3. For the CDR3, the DNA is TGTGCCAGCAGTGTATTACAGGTTTTCGGCTACACCTTC. Its protein product is CASSVLQVFGYTF. Supplemented by reference TRBV2 and TRBJ1-2, the full variable domain reads EPEVTQTPSHQVTQMGQEVILRCVPISNHLYFYWYRQILGQKVEFLVSFYNNEISEKSEIFDDQFSVERPDGSNFTLKIRSTKLEDSAMYFCASSVLQVFGYTFGSGTRLTVV.

This clone was recorded a few times. The chain is built from TRBV9 and TRBJ2-5; unclear D gene. The V gene's germline CDR1 is SGDLS and CDR2 YYNGEE. The CDR3 consists of 12 residues. Between the trimmed V and J ends, which lost 3 bases and 5 bases, there was a span of 8 bases. CDR3 loop: CASSGERETQYF. The CDR3 DNA is TGTGCCAGCAGCGGTGAAAGGGAGACCCAGTACTTC.

The rearrangement joins TRBV4-2 to TRBJ1-2, with TRBD1 matching 9 bases. V shed 4 bases and J 6 bases; nucleotides not matched to a gene: 6. The CDR3 is 14 residues long. Germline V gene lookup returns CDR1 LGHNA and CDR2 YNFKEQ. As DNA, the CDR3 is TGTGCCAGCAGCCCCCAACAGGGGGCAGATGGCTACACCTTC. Protein sequence: CASSPQQGADGYTF.

This clone has more than one count but fewer than ten. V usage is TRBV7-6 and J usage is TRBJ2-7; D uncertain. This CDR3 spans 13 amino acids. V lost 1 base and J 7 bases, leaving 11 bases between the germline ends. Germline V gene data show CDR1 as SGHVS and CDR2 as FNYEAQ. CDR3 sequence (DNA): TGTGCCAGCAGCTTAGTATTCCCCGGTGAGCAGTACTTC. This codes for CASSLVFPGEQYF.

V is TRBV13 and J is TRBJ2-1, with D maybe TRBD2 (5 bases). The CDR3 has 15 amino acids. Looked up from germline, CDR1 is PRHDT and CDR2 is FYEKMQ (reference sequence). The V end lost 5 bases, the J end lost 4 bases, and 15 bases lay between the germline ends. CDR3 amino acids: CASSLEGAAYNEQFF. The DNA for the CDR3 is TGTGCCAGCAGCCTAGAGGGAGCTGCGTACAATGAGCAGTTCTTC.

The rearrangement uses TRBV5-1 and TRBJ2-3; TRBD2 matches 11 bases. Germline trimming cut 4 bases from V and 2 bases from J; bases unmatched to any gene: 6. The germline gives CDR1 SGHRS, CDR2 YFSETQ. The CDR3 has 16 residues. Here the CDR3 DNA reads TGCGCCAGCAGCGCTTCTAGCGGGGGGCCCACAGATACGCAGTATTTT. Translating gives CASSASSGGPTDTQYF.

The chain combines TRBV18 with TRBJ2-3; D uncertain. This CDR3 comprises 14 residues. V lost 3 bases, J lost 3 bases, and 10 bases lay in between. Germline CDR1 reads KGHSH; CDR2 reads LQKENI. The CDR3 spells CASSPADRTDTQYF. CDR3 coding DNA: TGTGCCAGCTCACCGGCAGACCGGACAGATACGCAGTATTTT.

The CDR3 DNA sequence: TGTGCCAGCAGTGAGTCCAGAACCAAAAACATTCAGTACTTC. Protein product: CASSESRTKNIQYF. The rearrangement joins TRBV2 to TRBJ2-4; D gene uncertain. V lost 3 bases, J lost 2 bases, and 8 bases lay in between. Germline V gene data show CDR1 as SNHLY and CDR2 as FYNNEI. The CDR3 contains 14 residues.

The chain joins TRBV30 to TRBJ2-1; a weak D match, TRBD2 (5 bases). V lost 2 bases and J lost 5, with 13 bases in between. This CDR3 contains 14 residues. The V gene's germline CDR1 is GTSNPN and CDR2 SVGIG (reference sequence). CDR3 loop: CAWSRLNPHNEQFF. CDR3 nucleotide sequence: TGTGCCTGGAGTAGACTAAACCCCCACAATGAGCAGTTCTTC.

The gene calls are TRBV29-1 and TRBJ2-7; a possible D gene is TRBD1 (5 bases). This CDR3 region has 12 residues. V lost 6 bases, J lost 1 base, and 10 bases lay in between. The germline gives CDR1 SQVTM, CDR2 ANQGSEA. The CDR3, as DNA: TGCAGCGTCAAAGACAGATCCTACGAGCAGTACTTC. Translated, it gives CSVKDRSYEQYF.